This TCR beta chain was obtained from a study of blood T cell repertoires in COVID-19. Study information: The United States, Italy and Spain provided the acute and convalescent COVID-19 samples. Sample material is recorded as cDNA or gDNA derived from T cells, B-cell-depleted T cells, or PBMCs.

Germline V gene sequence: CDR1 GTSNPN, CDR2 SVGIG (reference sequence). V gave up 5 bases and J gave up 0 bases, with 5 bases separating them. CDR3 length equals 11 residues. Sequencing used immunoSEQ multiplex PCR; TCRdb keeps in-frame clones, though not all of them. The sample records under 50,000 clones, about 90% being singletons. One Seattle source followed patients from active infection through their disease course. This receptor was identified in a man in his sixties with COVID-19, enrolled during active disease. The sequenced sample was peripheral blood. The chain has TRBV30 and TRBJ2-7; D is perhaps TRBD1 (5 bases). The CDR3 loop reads CAWDSSYEQYF. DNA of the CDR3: TGTGCCTGGGACAGCTCCTACGAGCAGTACTTC.